This T cell receptor (beta chain) was sequenced for a study of OX40 agonist ivuxolimab in advanced cancers. The wider study: Partial responses, seen in three patients, involved one hepatocellular carcinoma and two cutaneous melanomas.

Autoimmune disease history or systemic immunosuppression was exclusionary. Generated by immunoSEQ multiplex PCR, the TCRdb table keeps only in-frame clones and is missing some. Of roughly 40,000 clones listed, roughly nine tenths are singletons. The source is an adult with an advanced solid tumor such as melanoma, head and neck, liver or kidney cancer. The material was CD4+ or CD8+ T cells sorted from blood, obtained in a trial of the OX40 agonist ivuxolimab.

CDR3 region: CASSTTGGIRVTEAFF. In DNA form, the CDR3 reads TGTGCCAGCAGTACGACAGGGGGAATAAGGGTCACTGAAGCTTTCTTT. This chain uses TRBV28 with TRBJ1-1; 9 bases map to TRBD1. The germline CDR1 and CDR2 sequences are MDHEN and SYDVKM. The V and J ends lost 5 bases and 4 bases, in that order; junction bases with no gene match: 11. The CDR3 runs to 16 residues.